This T cell receptor (beta chain) was obtained from a study of blood T cells in healthy people across ages. This clonotype has a count of ten or more. The antigen remains undetermined. Next came a second PCR, run for about 7 to 11 cycles, which used a sample-barcoded 5' primer along with a J-beta primer mix. Each cDNA molecule was tagged by a template-switch adaptor that had 12 random nucleotides. TCRdb processed the 5' RACE reads anew with MiXCR; each CDR3 protein has one entry. The sample holds roughly 1,500,000 distinct CDR3 sequences, about 31% seen once. The germline V gene has CDR1 MGHRA and CDR2 YSYEKL. The length of the CDR3 is 14 residues. V shed 4 bases and J shed 0 bases, with 10 bases lying between them. Study results and limitations: Observed TCR beta diversity per million T cells went down as age went up. This fall followed a roughly linear course with age. Unsorted PBMC input precluded a conclusive naive versus antigen-experienced comparison.

The individuals who served as donors were healthy Caucasians living in Russia, aged roughly 6 to 100. What was sequenced was blood. The chain joins TRBV4-1 to TRBJ2-7, with D unresolved. The TCR was taken from a woman aged 25 to 45 in good health. The chain's CDR3 is CASSPQRSSYEQYF. In DNA, the CDR3 is TGCGCCAGCAGCCCACAGCGTAGCTCCTACGAGCAGTACTTC.